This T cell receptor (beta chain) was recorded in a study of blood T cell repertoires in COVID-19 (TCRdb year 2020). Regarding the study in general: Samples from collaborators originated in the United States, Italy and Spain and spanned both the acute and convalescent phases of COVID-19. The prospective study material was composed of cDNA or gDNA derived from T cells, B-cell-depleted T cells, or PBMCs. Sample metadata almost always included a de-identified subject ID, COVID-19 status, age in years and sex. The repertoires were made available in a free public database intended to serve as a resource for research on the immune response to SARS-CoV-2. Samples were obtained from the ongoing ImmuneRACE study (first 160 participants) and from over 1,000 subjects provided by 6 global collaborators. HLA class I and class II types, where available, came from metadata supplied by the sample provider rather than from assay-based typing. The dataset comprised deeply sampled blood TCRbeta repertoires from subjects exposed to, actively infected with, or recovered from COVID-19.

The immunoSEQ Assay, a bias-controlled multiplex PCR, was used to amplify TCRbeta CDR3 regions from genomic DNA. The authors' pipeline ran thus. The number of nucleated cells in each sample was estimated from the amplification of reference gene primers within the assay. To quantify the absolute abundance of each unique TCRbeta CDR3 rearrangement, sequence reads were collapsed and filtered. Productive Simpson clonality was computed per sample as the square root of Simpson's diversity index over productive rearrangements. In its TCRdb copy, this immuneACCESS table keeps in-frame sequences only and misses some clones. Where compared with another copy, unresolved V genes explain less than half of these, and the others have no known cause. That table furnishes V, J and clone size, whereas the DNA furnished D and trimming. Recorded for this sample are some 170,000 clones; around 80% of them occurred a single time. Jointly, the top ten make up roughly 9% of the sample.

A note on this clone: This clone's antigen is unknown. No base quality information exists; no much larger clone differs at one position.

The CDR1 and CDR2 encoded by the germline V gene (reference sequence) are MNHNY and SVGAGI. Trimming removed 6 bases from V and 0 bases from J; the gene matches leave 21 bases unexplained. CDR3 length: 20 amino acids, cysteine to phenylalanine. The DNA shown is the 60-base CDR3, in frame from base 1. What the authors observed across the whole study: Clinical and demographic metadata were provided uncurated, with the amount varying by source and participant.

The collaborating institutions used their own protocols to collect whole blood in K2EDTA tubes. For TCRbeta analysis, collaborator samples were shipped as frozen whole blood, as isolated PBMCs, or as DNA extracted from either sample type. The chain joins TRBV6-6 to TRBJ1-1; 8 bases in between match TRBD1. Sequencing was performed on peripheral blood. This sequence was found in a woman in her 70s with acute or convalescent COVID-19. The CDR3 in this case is CASSAGQGASRSIMNTEAFF. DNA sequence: TGTGCCAGCAGCGCGGGGCAGGGGGCCTCCCGTTCGATCATGAACACTGAAGCTTTCTTT.